The present T cell receptor (beta chain) was sequenced within a study of blood T cell repertoires in COVID-19. From germline, CDR1 is LGHDT and CDR2 YNNKEL (reference sequence). Trimming removed 4 bases at V and 2 bases at J, with 6 bases between. The CDR3 consists of 14 residues. Authors' methods: The assay estimated nucleated cells by amplifying reference gene primers. Clones were sequenced by immunoSEQ multiplex PCR, and TCRdb holds only the in-frame ones, with some missing. V and J calls and clone size are those listed in that table; D and trimming were worked out from the DNA. The table includes about 200,000 clones, around 88% detected once.

V gene TRBV3-1 (or the pseudogene TRBV3-2) combines with J gene TRBJ2-6; D is perhaps TRBD1 (5 bases). This TCR was sampled from a woman aged 45-65 years with acute or convalescent COVID-19. What was sequenced was peripheral blood. Written as DNA, the CDR3 is TGTGCCAGCAGCCCGACAGCTGGGGCCAACGTCCTGACTTTC. This encodes CASSPTAGANVLTF.